Sequencing of this T cell receptor beta chain was carried out in a study of T cells after yellow fever vaccination. Regarding the study as a whole: Re-detected after boosting: most primary clones, 96% of CD4 and about 90% of CD8.

This clonotype was observed a few times. Its cognate antigen is unknown. Germline lookup yields CDR1 SGHTA and CDR2 FQGNSA. The CDR3 is 14 amino acids. V was pared by 4 bases and J by 9 bases, with 7 bases of the junction left unmatched. The TCR cDNA carried a universal primer site and UMIs from 5'RACE template switching. One entry per CDR3 protein, called by TCRdb with MiXCR from the 5' RACE reads. Here the sample spans a few hundred thousand distinct CDR3 sequences, 4.1% being singletons. The sequencing used PBMCs, collected 5 days after the yellow fever booster vaccination. The rearrangement links TRBV7-2 to TRBJ2-3, with 10 bases aligning to TRBD2. This sequence was found in a man aged 18 to 30 who received the YFV17D yellow fever vaccine. The CDR3 here is CASSSSGGAGTQYF. CDR3 DNA: TGTGCCAGCAGCTCAAGCGGGGGGGCCGGAACGCAGTATTTT.